This T cell receptor (beta chain) comes out of a study of blood T cells in healthy people across ages. For the study at large: When template switching was applied, about one barcoded beta molecule was captured per two T cells. Study-level findings and limits: CMV infection status of these donors was not known.

This clonotype was seen a few times. The target antigen is unknown. A minimum of 5 micrograms of total RNA was extracted per sample. With a J-beta primer mix and a sample-barcoded 5' primer, a second PCR ran roughly 6 to 11 cycles. Every single cDNA molecule received a tag from a template-switch adaptor with 12 random nucleotides. MiXCR, applied by TCRdb to the 5' RACE reads, yields one record per CDR3 protein. The repertoire holds over 1,300,000 distinct CDR3 sequences, with 59% as singletons. The clonotype originates from a man between 18 and 29 years old in good health. Sequences were obtained from blood.

This CDR3 reads CASSPGGSYSSYEQYF. The CDR3 region has the DNA TGTGCCAGCAGTCCGGGGGGATCTTATAGCTCCTACGAGCAGTACTTC. V gene TRBV7-9 combines with J gene TRBJ2-7; 7 bases line up with TRBD2. V gave up 6 bases and J gave up 0 bases; unmatched junction bases: 11. Germline CDR1 is SEHNR and CDR2 is FQNEAQ (reference sequence). CDR3 length equals 16 residues.